The rows below give T cell receptor beta chains drawn from one sample of a study of cytomegalovirus exposure and HLA in healthy donors. Data came from immunoSEQ multiplex PCR; TCRdb stores just in-frame clones and leaves some out. The sample holds about 200,000 clones; roughly 85% are singletons and the top ten take 4.4%. Sample: PBMCs. The receptors were sampled from a woman between 25 and 40 years old in good health and CMV-seropositive. Each CDR3 is given with its conserved first and last residue. D genes are given only for firm matches. The listing skips clone size in some rows; elsewhere it reads once, few, many or a size class.

j_gene,abundance,d_gene,v_gene,CDR3aa,CDR3nt
TRBJ1-1,once,TRBD1,TRBV7-2,CASSLVGAGGNTEAFF,TGTGCCAGCAGCCTCGTTGGTGCAGGGGGCAACACTGAAGCTTTCTTT
TRBJ2-7,few,-,TRBV5-4,CASSLPRTASYEQYF,TGTGCCAGCAGCCTGCCCCGGACAGCCTCCTACGAGCAGTACTTC
TRBJ1-1,-,-,TRBV18,CASSPLAGQNTEAFF,TGTGCCAGCTCACCACTTGCAGGCCAGAACACTGAAGCTTTCTTT
TRBJ1-1,-,-,TRBV7-2,CASSLERNTEAFF,TGTGCCAGCAGCTTAGAGAGGAACACTGAAGCTTTCTTT
TRBJ2-5,-,TRBD2,TRBV11-3,CASSIGTSGREETQYF,TGTGCCAGCAGCATTGGGACTAGCGGGAGGGAAGAGACCCAGTACTTC
TRBJ1-2,-,TRBD1,TRBV5-4,CASSPQGYGYGYTF,TGTGCCAGCAGTCCACAGGGGTACGGCTATGGCTACACCTTC
TRBJ2-5,-,TRBD1,TRBV7-7,CASSLLGTGQETQYF,TGTGCCAGCAGCTTACTCGGGACAGGGCAAGAGACCCAGTACTTC
TRBJ2-2,-,-,TRBV7-2,CASSRRHFSNTGELFF,TGTGCCAGCAGCCGTAGACACTTTTCGAACACCGGGGAGCTGTTTTTT
TRBJ2-1,-,TRBD1,TRBV19,CASSMSAGTGHEQFF,TGTGCCAGTAGTATGTCTGCCGGGACAGGGCATGAGCAGTTCTTC
TRBJ1-4,few,TRBD1,TRBV5-4,CASSLQTGVSEKLFF,TGTGCCAGCAGCTTGCAGACAGGGGTTTCTGAAAAACTGTTTTTT
TRBJ2-7,once,-,TRBV7-6,CASSLTGEGYEQYF,TGTGCCAGCAGCTTAACGGGAGAGGGGTACGAGCAGTACTTC
TRBJ1-4,-,-,TRBV6-5,CVSSYTATNEKLFF,TGTGTCAGCAGTTACACGGCAACTAATGAAAAACTGTTTTTT
TRBJ2-1,-,TRBD2,TRBV29-1,CSVPGLAGEGEQFF,TGCAGCGTCCCCGGACTAGCGGGAGAGGGTGAGCAGTTCTTC
TRBJ2-4,-,-,TRBV4-1,CASSQDEEDPSTYF,TGCGCCAGCAGCCAAGATGAGGAAGACCCTAGTACTTACTTC
TRBJ1-6,few,TRBD1,TRBV2,CASSEPGQGPPLHF,TGTGCCAGCAGTGAACCGGGACAGGGGCCACCCCTCCACTTT
TRBJ1-2,-,TRBD1,TRBV18,CASSPLLDRDGYGYTF,TGTGCCAGCTCGCCTTTGTTAGACAGGGATGGCTATGGCTACACCTTC
TRBJ2-3,-,TRBD1,TRBV18,CASSPPEGADTQYF,TGTGCCAGCTCACCCCCCGAGGGGGCTGATACGCAGTATTTT
TRBJ2-7,-,TRBD1,TRBV7-2,CASSLSSGQGTTYEQYF,TGTGCCAGCAGCTTATCGTCGGGACAGGGGACCACCTACGAGCAGTACTTC
TRBJ2-7,-,TRBD1,TRBV2,CASSTTGGFYEQYF,TGTGCCAGCAGTACCACAGGGGGCTTCTACGAGCAGTACTTC
TRBJ2-1,-,TRBD2,TRBV10-3,CAISDRGSSYNEQFF,TGTGCCATCAGTGATCGCGGGAGCTCCTACAATGAGCAGTTCTTC
TRBJ1-2,-,TRBD1,TRBV4-3,CASSHGGTGPNYGYTF,TGCGCCAGCAGCCATGGGGGGACAGGGCCGAACTATGGCTACACCTTC
TRBJ1-2,-,-,TRBV25-1,CASSDWLGANYGYTF,TGTGCCAGCAGTGATTGGTTAGGAGCTAACTATGGCTACACCTTC
TRBJ1-6,-,-,TRBV5-6,CASSLGEDSPLHF,TGTGCCAGCAGCTTGGGGGAGGATTCACCCCTCCACTTT
TRBJ2-7,-,-,TRBV4-3,CASSPLRSTTYEQYF,TGCGCCAGCAGCCCGCTGAGATCAACCACCTACGAGCAGTACTTC
TRBJ2-1,-,TRBD2,TRBV4-1,CASSQVTSDQHNEQFF,TGCGCCAGCAGCCAAGTCACTAGCGACCAACACAATGAGCAGTTCTTC
TRBJ2-7,-,TRBD2,TRBV7-7,CASSSGGVAELSYEQYF,TGTGCCAGCAGCTCGGGGGGAGTAGCGGAACTCTCCTACGAGCAGTACTTC
TRBJ2-7,few,TRBD1,TRBV4-3,CASSRDRVSYEQYF,TGCGCCAGCAGCCGGGACAGAGTCTCCTACGAGCAGTACTTC
TRBJ2-7,-,TRBD2,TRBV5-1,CASSLTSGTYEQYF,TGCGCCAGCAGTCTAACTAGCGGGACCTACGAGCAGTACTTC
TRBJ1-3,-,TRBD1,TRBV12-5,CASGLVRDSGSGNTIYF,TGTGCTAGTGGTTTGGTACGGGACAGCGGCTCTGGAAACACCATATATTTT
TRBJ2-2,-,TRBD1,TRBV6-1,CARRDSLTGELFF,TGTGCCAGACGGGACAGCTTAACCGGGGAGCTGTTTTTT
TRBJ2-5,-,-,TRBV5-4,CASSHPEGRTRYETQYF,TGTGCCAGCAGCCACCCGGAGGGGAGGACCAGATACGAGACCCAGTACTTC
TRBJ2-5,-,TRBD1,TRBV2,CASSLGQGVEGETQYF,TGTGCCAGCAGTCTAGGACAGGGTGTGGAAGGGGAGACCCAGTACTTC
TRBJ2-2,-,TRBD2,TRBV13,CASSPGGLLANTGELFF,TGTGCCAGCAGCCCGGGGGGACTCCTCGCGAACACCGGGGAGCTGTTTTTT
TRBJ1-1,few,TRBD1,TRBV6-6,CASKGGQENTEAFF,TGTGCCAGCAAGGGAGGACAGGAAAACACTGAAGCTTTCTTT
TRBJ2-1,-,TRBD2,TRBV5-1,CASRPPGGYNEQFF,TGCGCCAGCAGACCCCCGGGGGGGTACAATGAGCAGTTCTTC
TRBJ2-5,-,TRBD2,TRBV29-1,CSVSRGGWQETQYF,TGCAGCGTGTCCCGGGGGGGGTGGCAAGAGACCCAGTACTTC
TRBJ1-4,-,-,TRBV14,CASSRRGGDEKLFF,TGTGCCAGCAGCCGAAGGGGGGGTGATGAAAAACTGTTTTTT
TRBJ1-6,few,TRBD1,TRBV2,CARSRQGIESPLHF,TGTGCCAGGTCCCGACAGGGCATCGAATCACCCCTCCACTTT
TRBJ2-1,once,TRBD2,TRBV7-9,CASTLAGGLFNEQFF,TGTGCCAGTACCCTAGCGGGGGGGCTGTTCAATGAGCAGTTCTTC
TRBJ1-3,-,-,TRBV7-2,CASSSTPSSGNTIYF,TGTGCCAGCAGCTCCACTCCTAGCTCTGGAAACACCATATATTTT
TRBJ2-4,-,TRBD1,TRBV27,CASSRSRDRVHVQYF,TGTGCCAGCAGTAGGTCCCGGGACAGGGTTCACGTTCAGTACTTC
TRBJ2-4,-,-,TRBV10-3,CATLGDLAKNIQYF,TGTGCCACCCTAGGGGATCTAGCCAAAAACATTCAGTACTTC